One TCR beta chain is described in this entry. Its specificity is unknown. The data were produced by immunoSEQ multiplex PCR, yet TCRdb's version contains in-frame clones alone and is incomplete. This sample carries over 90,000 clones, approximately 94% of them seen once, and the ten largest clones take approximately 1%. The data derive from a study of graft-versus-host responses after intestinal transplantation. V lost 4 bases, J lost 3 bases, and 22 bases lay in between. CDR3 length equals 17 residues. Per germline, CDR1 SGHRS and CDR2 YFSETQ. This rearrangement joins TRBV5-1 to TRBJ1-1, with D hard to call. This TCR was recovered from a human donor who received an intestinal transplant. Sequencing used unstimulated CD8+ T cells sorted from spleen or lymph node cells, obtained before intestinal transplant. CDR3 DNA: TGCGCCAGCAGCGAATATTTGAACCAAGGGAAGGACACTGAAGCTTTCTTT. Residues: CASSEYLNQGKDTEAFF.